The clone carrying this TCR beta chain was counted a few times. This CDR3 is 15 amino acids long. V was pared by 6 bases and J by 4 bases, with 10 bases of the junction left unmatched. Germline CDR1 SGHVS, CDR2 FQNEAQ. This record comes from a study of T cells after yellow fever vaccination. About the study: The authors prepared low-cell-number fractions using SMART-Seq v4 Ultra Low Input.

TCRdb reprocessed the 5' RACE reads via MiXCR and lists one record per CDR3 protein. The table has 250,000 to 350,000 distinct CDR3 sequences, about 6.6% seen once. This sequence was found in a man younger than 35 who received the YFV17D yellow fever vaccine. The rearrangement uses TRBV7-8 and TRBJ1-2, with 8 bases identical to TRBD1. The sample consisted of PBMCs, taken roughly 47 days after the first yellow fever vaccination. This chain's CDR3 is CASSWGAGGGYGYTF. The CDR3 DNA reads as TGTGCCAGCAGTTGGGGGGCAGGGGGCGGCTATGGCTACACCTTC.